This entry concerns a single TCR beta chain. As yet, its antigen is unknown. This sample is part of a study of shared clonotypes between healthy human individuals. The study's findings and limits: Non-shared clonotypes had lower generation probabilities than those shared by all four donors. Generally, naive subsets (rather than memory subsets) showed larger estimated richness.

CDR1 is SGHTA, CDR2 FQGNSA, per germline. V shed 0 bases and J 11 bases; nucleotides not matched to a gene: 9. CDR3 size: 14 residues. Method: immunoSEQ multiplex PCR; TCRdb's copy keeps in-frame clones and lacks some. Found here are around 2.5 million clones, more than 85% of them singletons; the top ten hold approximately 0.37%. Source material: naive CD4+ T cells from PBMCs. Subset of the sample: CD45RA+ positively selected. The chain is built from TRBV7-2 and TRBJ1-1, with 7 bases aligning to TRBD1. This receptor was taken from a man younger than 35 in good health. Some clones in this sample may be carry-over from other donors' samples. DNA for the CDR3: TGTGCCAGCAGCTTAGCAGCCGGGACAGTGGTGGCTTTCTTT. This encodes CASSLAAGTVVAFF.